What follows describes a single TCR beta chain. Its antigen is unidentified. The data were obtained in a study of graft-versus-host responses after intestinal transplantation. Study at large: Anti-thymocyte globulin induction was given to all recipients, followed by tacrolimus and steroids for 2 to 3 years.

Findings and caveats of the study: Allografts of one patient group, those with graft-donor T cell macrochimerism, had high graft-versus-host to host-versus-graft clonal ratios. GvH clone levels peaked in circulation, and this peak was associated with early post-transplant HvG declines. Recipient-marrow GvH clones were detected, some having first appeared in ileum or blood.

The CDR3 totals 17 residues. Germline V lookup: CDR1 LGHNA, CDR2 YNFKEQ. Between the trimmed V and J ends, which lost 2 bases and 0 bases, there was a span of 14 bases. This table comes from immunoSEQ multiplex PCR, and its TCRdb copy is limited to in-frame clones, with some not included. The table shows 75,000 to 100,000 clones, with around 93% occurring only once. The sequence was obtained from a human donor who received an intestinal transplant. The material sequenced was unstimulated CD8+ T cells sorted from spleen or lymph node cells, taken before intestinal transplant. V gene TRBV4-2 combines with J gene TRBJ1-5; D perhaps matches TRBD1 (5 bases). CDR3: CASSQTLAQGSNQPQHF. The CDR3 region has the DNA TGTGCCAGCAGCCAAACCCTCGCCCAGGGTAGCAATCAGCCCCAGCATTTT.